Given below is one TCR beta chain in context. No antigen is known for it. This sample is part of a study of PD-1 blockade in classical Hodgkin lymphoma. Study conclusions and caveats: Prior to therapy, complete responders displayed diversity much like that of newly diagnosed patients.

The protocol was immunoSEQ multiplex PCR, while the TCRdb copy is restricted to in-frame clones and leaves out a portion. The sample shows 84,000 or so clones, around 90% of them seen only once. No patient escaped relapse after autologous stem cell transplantation, and brentuximab vedotin exposure varied. The V gene's germline CDR1 is LGHNA and CDR2 YNFKEQ. This CDR3 region has 17 residues. The V and J ends lost 3 bases and 2 bases, in that order; junction bases with no gene match: 12. The J gene is TRBJ2-7, the V gene TRBV4-2; 8 bases agree with TRBD2. This sample comprised peripheral blood mononuclear cells (PBMCs), obtained before the second cycle of nivolumab. This TCR was recovered from a human donor with classical Hodgkin lymphoma. The CDR3 DNA reads TGTGCCAGCAGCCACTGGGGGGGGACTAGGTCGGCCTACGAGCAGTACTTC. This codes for CASSHWGGTRSAYEQYF.